A selection of T cell receptor beta chains follows, all from one sample in a study of regulatory T cells in long-lasting Graves disease. A single record per CDR3 protein comes from TCRdb applying MiXCR to the multiplex PCR reads. The sample has about 660,000 distinct CDR3 sequences, about 32% seen once. Here the sequenced sample was peripheral blood mononuclear cells (PBMCs), taken when the disease was refractory, from a patient treated with antithyroid drugs. The receptors derive from a female donor with Graves disease. Each CDR3 is given with its conserved first and last residue. A D gene is named only where the DNA matches it firmly. Clone size is shown for a subset of rows, as once, few, many or a class of expanded clone.

>TRBJ2-7|NA|NA|TRBV19
CASSRRDTSEQYF
TGTGCCAGTAGTCGCCGGGACACTTCCGAGCAGTACTTC
>TRBJ2-5|TRBD2|NA|TRBV7-3
CASSLKPGLAGGPWETQYF
TGTGCCAGCAGCTTAAAGCCCGGACTAGCGGGAGGGCCATGGGAGACCCAGTACTTC
>TRBJ1-1|NA|few|TRBV10-3
CAISDLSSQGRQGKTEAFF
TGTGCCATCAGTGATTTGTCGTCTCAGGGTAGGCAGGGCAAGACTGAAGCTTTCTTT
>TRBJ1-1|NA|few|TRBV7-2
CASSGSRGEETEAFF
TGTGCCAGCAGCGGGAGCCGGGGGGAAGAGACTGAAGCTTTCTTT
>TRBJ2-7|NA|many|TRBV10-3
CAIRPADGLGEQYF
TGTGCCATCCGGCCCGCGGACGGTCTTGGTGAGCAGTACTTC
>TRBJ1-5|NA|NA|TRBV13
CASSLRGKGGNQPQHF
TGTGCCAGCAGCTTACGGGGGAAAGGTGGCAATCAGCCCCAGCATTTT
>TRBJ2-5|TRBD1|NA|TRBV12-3/TRBV12-4
CASSQTRTGAQETQYF
TGTGCCAGCAGTCAGACGCGGACAGGTGCCCAAGAGACCCAGTACTTC
>TRBJ2-5|TRBD1|once|TRBV30
CAWSETGAETQYF
TGTGCCTGGAGTGAGACAGGGGCAGAGACCCAGTACTTC
>TRBJ1-2|NA|many|TRBV2
CASSLGWVASGYTF
TGTGCCAGCAGTCTGGGTTGGGTAGCGAGTGGCTACACCTTC
>TRBJ2-1|TRBD2|NA|TRBV20-1
CSAMGAGGPSSYNEQFF
TGCAGTGCTATGGGCGCGGGAGGGCCTAGCTCCTACAATGAGCAGTTCTTC
>TRBJ2-2|NA|NA|TRBV28
CASRAPRQNTGELFF
TGTGCCAGCAGGGCCCCTCGACAGAACACCGGGGAGCTGTTTTTT
>TRBJ2-5|TRBD1|few|TRBV12-5
CASGSPRTGPLETQYF
TGTGCTAGTGGTTCCCCCCGGACAGGGCCCCTAGAGACCCAGTACTTC
>TRBJ2-1|TRBD2|NA|TRBV11-2
CASSSRLLAGGLNANYNEQFF
TGTGCCAGCAGCTCACGGCTACTAGCGGGAGGGCTCAATGCGAATTACAATGAGCAGTTCTTC
>TRBJ1-4|TRBD1|NA|TRBV19
CASALGQGTNEKLFF
TGTGCCAGTGCCCTAGGACAGGGAACTAATGAAAAACTGTTTTTT
>TRBJ2-3|NA|NA|TRBV9
CASSVGSVTDTQYF
TGTGCCAGCAGCGTAGGGTCAGTCACAGATACGCAGTATTTT
>TRBJ1-6|NA|NA|TRBV2
CASSVSRTGRNSPLHF
TGTGCCAGCAGCGTATCCCGAACAGGGCGGAATTCACCCCTCCACTTT
>TRBJ1-6|NA|NA|TRBV18
CASSPPGVVNSPLHF
TGTGCCAGCTCACCACCAGGGGTGGTAAATTCACCCCTCCACTTT
>TRBJ1-2|NA|NA|TRBV12-3/TRBV12-4
CASSPDEPYGYTF
TGTGCCAGCAGTCCCGACGAACCCTATGGCTACACCTTC
>TRBJ2-1|NA|few|TRBV2
CASSESPGNTYNEQFF
TGTGCCAGCAGTGAGTCACCGGGGAACACCTACAATGAGCAGTTCTTC
>TRBJ1-6|NA|NA|TRBV6-2/TRBV6-3
CASSEAETVSPLHF
TGTGCCAGCAGTGAAGCGGAAACGGTTTCACCCCTCCACTTT
>TRBJ2-2|NA|NA|TRBV3-1
CASSQTGSNTGELFF
TGTGCCAGCAGCCAAACCGGGTCGAACACCGGGGAGCTGTTTTTT
>TRBJ2-2|NA|NA|TRBV19
CASSGSGHTGELFF
TGTGCCAGTAGCGGGAGTGGGCACACCGGGGAGCTGTTTTTT
>TRBJ1-5|TRBD1|few|TRBV12-3/TRBV12-4
CASRSGTGTNQPQHF
TGTGCCAGCAGATCCGGGACAGGGACGAACCAGCCCCAGCATTTT
>TRBJ1-1|NA|NA|TRBV11-2
CASSLDIGTFTEAFF
TGTGCCAGCAGCTTAGATATAGGGACCTTCACTGAAGCTTTCTTT
>TRBJ1-4|TRBD1|few|TRBV28
CASSTLTGTVDEKLFF
TGTGCCAGCAGCACCTTAACCGGGACAGTAGATGAAAAACTGTTTTTT
>TRBJ1-1|TRBD1|few|TRBV5-5
CASSFRGQDTEAFF
TGTGCCAGCAGCTTTAGGGGGCAGGACACTGAAGCTTTCTTT
>TRBJ1-3|NA|NA|TRBV25-1
CASSESHTGRGNTIYF
TGTGCCAGCAGTGAATCGCATACAGGGAGAGGAAACACCATATATTTT
>TRBJ2-2|TRBD2|many|TRBV12-3/TRBV12-4
CASKTGTRNTGELFF
TGTGCCAGCAAAACCGGGACTAGGAACACCGGGGAGCTGTTTTTT
>TRBJ1-1|NA|NA|TRBV6-1
CASSGPGRMNTEAFF
TGTGCCAGCAGTGGACCGGGACGGATGAACACTGAAGCTTTCTTT
>TRBJ2-7|TRBD2|NA|TRBV10-3
CAIGKTYTPGLAGRSYEQYF
TGTGCCATCGGAAAGACCTATACTCCGGGACTAGCGGGTCGTTCCTACGAGCAGTACTTC
>TRBJ1-4|NA|many|TRBV28
CASSLRTTGFNEKLFF
TGTGCCAGCAGCCTGCGGACGACGGGGTTTAATGAAAAACTGTTTTTT
>TRBJ1-1|NA|few|TRBV10-2
CASRLTGVNTEAFF
TGCGCCAGCAGACTGACGGGGGTGAACACTGAAGCTTTCTTT
>TRBJ2-5|NA|NA|TRBV18
CASSPSRNQETQYF
TGTGCCAGCTCACCGAGCCGAAACCAAGAGACCCAGTACTTC
>TRBJ2-7|NA|NA|TRBV5-1
CASSLAAGVAYEQYF
TGCGCCAGCAGCTTGGCGGCAGGGGTTGCCTACGAGCAGTACTTC
>TRBJ1-1|TRBD1|few|TRBV25-1
CASSRVDQGDTEAFF
TGTGCCAGCAGTAGAGTTGATCAGGGGGACACTGAAGCTTTCTTT
>TRBJ1-1|NA|few|TRBV6-2/TRBV6-3
CASSYSFGVNTEAFF
TGTGCCAGCAGTTACTCCTTCGGGGTGAACACTGAAGCTTTCTTT
>TRBJ2-7|NA|NA|TRBV10-3
CAIRGGDLEQYF
TGTGCCATCAGGGGCGGGGACCTCGAGCAGTACTTC
>TRBJ2-2|TRBD2|NA|TRBV7-8
CASSSPGGSGRAGTGELFF
TGTGCCAGCAGCTCGCCCGGGGGTAGCGGGAGGGCGGGCACCGGGGAGCTGTTTTTT
>TRBJ1-4|NA|few|TRBV27
CASSWGGLPHTVNEKLFF
TGTGCCAGCAGTTGGGGAGGTCTTCCACACACAGTTAATGAAAAACTGTTTTTT
>TRBJ2-7|TRBD1|many|TRBV12-3/TRBV12-4
CASSFGTGRYF
TGTGCCAGCAGTTTCGGGACAGGGCGGTACTTC
>TRBJ2-7|NA|NA|TRBV2
CASSTAPYEQYF
TGTGCCAGCAGCACAGCGCCCTACGAGCAGTACTTC
>TRBJ1-2|NA|few|TRBV6-1
CASQLDRSYGYTF
TGTGCCTCTCAACTCGACAGAAGCTATGGCTACACCTTC
>TRBJ2-5|TRBD2|NA|TRBV5-4
CASSLGLAGSQETQYF
TGTGCCAGCAGCTTGGGACTAGCGGGATCACAAGAGACCCAGTACTTC
>TRBJ1-5|TRBD1|few|TRBV12-3/TRBV12-4
CASSENTGVNQPQHF
TGTGCCAGCAGTGAGAATACAGGGGTCAATCAGCCCCAGCATTTT
>TRBJ1-6|NA|NA|TRBV28
CASSTQGANSPLHF
TGTGCCAGCAGTACACAGGGAGCCAATTCACCCCTCCACTTT
>TRBJ1-1|TRBD1|NA|TRBV2
CASSEETQGGTEAFF
TGTGCCAGCAGTGAAGAGACACAGGGGGGCACTGAAGCTTTCTTT
>TRBJ2-5|TRBD1|NA|TRBV30
CAWSGNHRGETQYF
TGTGCCTGGAGTGGGAACCACAGGGGGGAGACCCAGTACTTC
>TRBJ1-1|NA|few|TRBV5-1
CASSPISVNTEAFF
TGCGCCAGCAGCCCGATCAGCGTGAACACTGAAGCTTTCTTT
>TRBJ2-7|NA|NA|TRBV7-2
CASSPSDRPYEQYF
TGTGCCAGCAGCCCATCAGACAGGCCCTACGAGCAGTACTTC
>TRBJ2-4|NA|few|TRBV2
CASSEVGGSQYF
TGTGCCAGCAGTGAAGTGGGGGGTAGTCAGTACTTC
>TRBJ2-5|TRBD2|NA|TRBV5-1
CASSLELATLTQYF
TGCGCCAGCAGCTTGGAACTAGCGACTTTAACCCAGTACTTC
>TRBJ1-2|NA|NA|TRBV20-1
CSARDPLGGGYGYTF
TGCAGTGCTAGAGACCCCTTAGGGGGGGGCTATGGCTACACCTTC
>TRBJ1-1|TRBD1|NA|TRBV5-1
CASRTTGGWYTEAFF
TGCGCCAGCAGAACGACAGGGGGCTGGTACACTGAAGCTTTCTTT
>TRBJ2-7|TRBD2|few|TRBV6-1
CASSASGRNYEQYF
TGTGCCAGCAGTGCTAGCGGGAGGAACTACGAGCAGTACTTC